Listed below are T cell receptor beta chains from one sample, sequenced in a study of beta chain features in type 1 diabetes. Assay: immunoSEQ multiplex PCR; the TCRdb copy retains only in-frame clones and omits some. The repertoire holds some 410,000 clones, about an eighth seen once, with 0.046% in the top ten. The material sequenced was naive CD4+ T cells from blood. These receptors came from a woman between 18 and 30 years old in good health. CDR3s include the opening cysteine and the closing phenylalanine or tryptophan. Fields, in order: clone size, J gene, V gene, D gene, CDR3 DNA, CDR3 protein. A D gene is named only where the DNA matches it firmly. Clone size appears in some rows only: once, few, many, or a class for an expanded clone.

few,TRBJ2-3,TRBV28,.,TGTGCCAGCAGTTTGTATGGGGTTGGCACAGATACGCAGTATTTT,CASSLYGVGTDTQYF
few,TRBJ1-5,TRBV28,TRBD1,TGTGCCAGCAGTAAACCGGGACAGGGGAATCAGCCCCAGCATTTT,CASSKPGQGNQPQHF
few,TRBJ2-2,TRBV19,TRBD1,TGTGCCAGTAGGTCCGGGACAGCTAGACACACCGGGGAGCTGTTTTTT,CASRSGTARHTGELFF
.,TRBJ2-7,TRBV30,TRBD2,TGTGCCTGGACGTCGAAGCTAGCGGGGTTTTACGAGCAGTACTTC,CAWTSKLAGFYEQYF
.,TRBJ2-4,TRBV27,TRBD1,TGTGCCAGCAGTCGCAGGGGGCTGTTAGCCAAAAACATTCAGTACTTC,CASSRRGLLAKNIQYF
few,TRBJ1-5,TRBV18,.,TGTGCCAGCTCCCCGAACCCTGGCAATCAGCCCCAGCATTTT,CASSPNPGNQPQHF
few,TRBJ2-7,TRBV6-6,.,TGTGCCAGCAGTTACTCACGCGAACAGCAGTACTTC,CASSYSREQQYF
few,TRBJ2-6,TRBV7-9,.,TGTGCCAGCAGCCGGGCTCCGGGCTCTGGGGCCAACGTCCTGACTTTC,CASSRAPGSGANVLTF
.,TRBJ1-6,TRBV5-1,.,TGCGCCAGCAGCTTTGCCAGGGGTAATTCACCCCTCCACTTT,CASSFARGNSPLHF
few,TRBJ2-5,TRBV9,.,TGTGCCAGCAGCGTAGCTGGGGGCACGGCGGAGACCCAGTACTTC,CASSVAGGTAETQYF
.,TRBJ2-7,TRBV9,.,TGTGCCAGCAGCGTAGGTGGGACTGCGGCCACCTACGAGCAGTACTTC,CASSVGGTAATYEQYF
.,TRBJ2-7,TRBV7-9,TRBD2,TGTGCCAGCAGCGCCCTAGCGGGAGGCGCCTACGAGCAGTACTTC,CASSALAGGAYEQYF
.,TRBJ1-3,TRBV9,TRBD1,TGTGCCAGCAGCCGGGGACAGTCTCCTGGAAACACCATATATTTT,CASSRGQSPGNTIYF
few,TRBJ2-1,TRBV7-9,TRBD1,TGTGCCAGCAGCTTAGTGAAGGGACAGGAATACAATGAGCAGTTCTTC,CASSLVKGQEYNEQFF
few,TRBJ2-1,TRBV4-1,.,TGCGCCAGCAGCCAAGGTTCCTCCCTCTACAATGAGCAGTTCTTC,CASSQGSSLYNEQFF
.,TRBJ2-3,TRBV5-4,TRBD1,TGTGCCAGCAGCTTCGGCAGGGGGCCCGATACGCAGTATTTT,CASSFGRGPDTQYF
.,TRBJ1-1,TRBV29-1,.,TGCAGCGTTGACCCGACTAGAGTAGGCACTGAAGCTTTCTTT,CSVDPTRVGTEAFF
.,TRBJ2-5,TRBV4-3,TRBD2,TGCGCCAGCAGCCAAGATACCCTAGCGGGAGACCAGGAGACCCAGTACTTC,CASSQDTLAGDQETQYF
.,TRBJ2-5,TRBV7-3,TRBD1,TGTGCCAGCAGCTCTGCCCAGGGGGCGTTAAAGACCCAGTACTTC,CASSSAQGALKTQYF
once,TRBJ2-1,TRBV7-7,TRBD2,TGTGCTAGCAGCTTAGAGCGGACTAGCGGGAAGCAGTTCTTC,CASSLERTSGKQFF
.,TRBJ2-3,TRBV25-1,TRBD2,TGTGCCAGCAGTACGGGACTAGCGGCTAGCACAGATACGCAGTATTTT,CASSTGLAASTDTQYF
few,TRBJ2-3,TRBV15,.,TGTGCCACCAGCAGCCTCCGGGGGCTGGGAGAAGATACGCAGTATTTT,CATSSLRGLGEDTQYF
few,TRBJ1-6,TRBV5-4,.,TGTGCCAGCAGCTTGACAGGGTCCAGAAATTCACCCCTCCACTTT,CASSLTGSRNSPLHF
few,TRBJ2-3,TRBV11-3,.,TGTGCCAGCAGCTCCCCTGTGGAGAGGGATACGCAGTATTTT,CASSSPVERDTQYF
.,TRBJ2-7,TRBV4-2,.,TGTGCCAGCAGCCAAGCCCCGACTAGCTCCTACGAGCAGTACTTC,CASSQAPTSSYEQYF
.,TRBJ2-5,TRBV18,.,TGTGCCAGCCTAATCACGGCGGGGACCCAGTACTTC,CASLITAGTQYF
.,TRBJ2-4,TRBV2,TRBD1,TGTGCCAGCAGTGAGTCAGGGGGCCGGGAAAACATTCAGTACTTC,CASSESGGRENIQYF
few,TRBJ2-1,TRBV9,TRBD2,TGTGCCAGCAGCGGGACTAGCGGATACAATGAGCAGTTCTTC,CASSGTSGYNEQFF
.,TRBJ2-6,TRBV2,.,TGTGCCAGCGAAGGGCGCTTTGATAGATCTGGGGCCAACGTCCTGACTTTC,CASEGRFDRSGANVLTF
.,TRBJ2-2,TRBV19,TRBD2,TGTGCCAGTAGTAGGGGGACTAGCGGGAAAGGCGGGGAGCTGTTTTTT,CASSRGTSGKGGELFF
.,TRBJ2-3,TRBV7-6,.,TGTGCCAGCAGCTCCCGACGGAAGGGAGATACGCAGTATTTT,CASSSRRKGDTQYF
few,TRBJ2-1,TRBV5-1,TRBD2,TGCGCCAGCAGCTCTGGGACTAGCGGGATGGAGTACAATGAGCAGTTCTTC,CASSSGTSGMEYNEQFF
.,TRBJ2-7,TRBV7-6,.,TGTGCCAGCAGCCCCGGACAGACCTGGAGCTCCTACGAGCAGTACTTC,CASSPGQTWSSYEQYF
few,TRBJ1-3,TRBV7-2,.,TGTGCCAGCAGCTCTGAACCGGGACCCGAGGCTGCTCGGTATTTT,CASSSEPGPEAARYF
.,TRBJ2-7,TRBV7-9,TRBD2,TGTGCCAGCAGTAGGCGGGAGATCGAGCAGTACTTC,CASSRREIEQYF